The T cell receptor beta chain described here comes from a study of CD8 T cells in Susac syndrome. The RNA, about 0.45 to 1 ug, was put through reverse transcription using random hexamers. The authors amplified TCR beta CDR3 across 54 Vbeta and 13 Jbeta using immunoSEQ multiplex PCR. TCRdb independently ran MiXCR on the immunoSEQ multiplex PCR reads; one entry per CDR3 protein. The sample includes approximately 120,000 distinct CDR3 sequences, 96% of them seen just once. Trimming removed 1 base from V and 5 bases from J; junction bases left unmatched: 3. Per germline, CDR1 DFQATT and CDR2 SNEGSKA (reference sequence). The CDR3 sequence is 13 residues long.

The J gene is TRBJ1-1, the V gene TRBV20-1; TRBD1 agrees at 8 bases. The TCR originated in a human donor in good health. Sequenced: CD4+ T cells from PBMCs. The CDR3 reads CSARVNRGTEAFF. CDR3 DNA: TGCAGTGCTAGAGTCAACAGGGGGACTGAAGCTTTCTTT.